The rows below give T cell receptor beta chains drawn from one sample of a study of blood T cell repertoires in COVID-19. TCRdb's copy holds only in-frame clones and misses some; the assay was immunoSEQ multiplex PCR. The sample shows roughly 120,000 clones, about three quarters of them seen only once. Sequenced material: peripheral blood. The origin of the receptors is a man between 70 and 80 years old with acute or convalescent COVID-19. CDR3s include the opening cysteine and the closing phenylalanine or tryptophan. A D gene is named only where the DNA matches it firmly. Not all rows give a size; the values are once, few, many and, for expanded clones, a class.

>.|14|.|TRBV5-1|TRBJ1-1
CASSLAGENTEAFF
TGCGCCAGCAGCTTGGCCGGGGAGAACACTGAAGCTTTCTTT
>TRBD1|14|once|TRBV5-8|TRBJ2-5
CASSPGTGQETQYF
TGTGCCAGCAGTCCCGGGACAGGGCAAGAGACCCAGTACTTC
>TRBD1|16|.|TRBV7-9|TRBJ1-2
CASSLNPGTGGYGYTF
TGTGCCAGCAGTTTAAACCCCGGGACAGGGGGTTATGGCTACACCTTC
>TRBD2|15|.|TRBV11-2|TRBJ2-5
CASSLGGAGQETQYF
TGTGCCAGCAGCTTGGGGGGAGCGGGGCAAGAGACCCAGTACTTC
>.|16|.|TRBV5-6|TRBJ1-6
CASSLQAPVYNSPLHF
TGTGCCAGCAGCTTGCAAGCTCCCGTCTATAATTCACCCCTCCACTTT
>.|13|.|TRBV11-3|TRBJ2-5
CASSLASEETQYF
TGTGCCAGCAGCTTAGCCTCGGAGGAGACCCAGTACTTC
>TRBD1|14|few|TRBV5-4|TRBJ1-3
CASSPDRGENTIYF
TGTGCCAGCAGCCCGGACAGGGGTGAAAACACCATATATTTT
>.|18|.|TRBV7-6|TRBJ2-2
CASSGNRETASNTGELFF
TGTGCCAGCAGCGGAAACCGAGAGACAGCATCGAACACCGGGGAGCTGTTTTTT
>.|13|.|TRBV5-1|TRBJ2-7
CASSFRLSGEQYF
TGCGCCAGCAGCTTCCGACTCAGCGGGGAGCAGTACTTC
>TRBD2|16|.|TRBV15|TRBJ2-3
CATSKGLATSTDTQYF
TGTGCCACCAGCAAGGGACTAGCGACATCCACAGATACGCAGTATTTT
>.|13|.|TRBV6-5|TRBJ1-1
CASSYVTETEAFF
TGTGCCAGCAGTTACGTGACAGAAACTGAAGCTTTCTTT
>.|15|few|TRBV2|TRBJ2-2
CASTGRGADTGELFF
TGTGCCAGCACTGGGCGGGGAGCGGACACCGGGGAGCTGTTTTTT
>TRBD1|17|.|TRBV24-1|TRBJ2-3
CATSDPSTGGRTDTQYF
TGTGCCACCAGTGATCCGTCAACAGGGGGGCGCACAGATACGCAGTATTTT
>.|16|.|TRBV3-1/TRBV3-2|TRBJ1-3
CASSPPPGHLGNTIYF
TGTGCCAGCAGTCCACCCCCGGGACACCTTGGAAACACCATATATTTT
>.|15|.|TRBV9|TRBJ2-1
CASSVGGGRYNEQFF
TGTGCCAGCAGCGTAGGCGGGGGCCGCTACAATGAGCAGTTCTTC
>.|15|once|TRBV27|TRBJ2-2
CASSSPDRNTGELFF
TGTGCCAGCAGTTCTCCGGACAGAAACACCGGGGAGCTGTTTTTT
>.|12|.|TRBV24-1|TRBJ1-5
CATSDDYQPQHF
TGTGCCACCAGTGATGACTATCAGCCCCAGCATTTT
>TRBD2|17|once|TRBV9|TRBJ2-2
CASSIRSGGADTGELFF
TGTGCCAGCAGCATACGGAGCGGGGGGGCCGACACCGGGGAGCTGTTTTTT
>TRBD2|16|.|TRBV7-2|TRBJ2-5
CASSSGGWGGQETQYF
TGTGCCAGCAGCTCCGGGGGATGGGGAGGGCAAGAGACCCAGTACTTC
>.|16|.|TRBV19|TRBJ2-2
CASSMERRRGTGELFF
TGTGCCAGTAGTATGGAACGCCGTCGGGGCACCGGGGAGCTGTTTTTT